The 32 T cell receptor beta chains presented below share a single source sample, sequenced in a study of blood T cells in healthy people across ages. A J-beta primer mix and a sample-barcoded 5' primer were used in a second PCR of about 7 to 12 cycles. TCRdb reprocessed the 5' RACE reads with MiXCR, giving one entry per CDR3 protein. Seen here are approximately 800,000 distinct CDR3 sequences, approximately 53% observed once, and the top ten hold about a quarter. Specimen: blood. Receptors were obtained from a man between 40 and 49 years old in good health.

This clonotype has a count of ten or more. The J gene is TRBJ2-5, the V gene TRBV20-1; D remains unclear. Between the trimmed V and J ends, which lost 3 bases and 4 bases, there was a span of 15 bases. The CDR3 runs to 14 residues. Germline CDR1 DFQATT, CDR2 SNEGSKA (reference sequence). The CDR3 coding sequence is TGCAGTGCTAGCCTAGGGTCCCCCACAGAGACCCAGTACTTC. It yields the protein CSASLGSPTETQYF.

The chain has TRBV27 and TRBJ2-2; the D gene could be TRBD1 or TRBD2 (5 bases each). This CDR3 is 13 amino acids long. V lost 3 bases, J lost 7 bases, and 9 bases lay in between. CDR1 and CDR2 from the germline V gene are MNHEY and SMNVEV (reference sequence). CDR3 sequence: CASSFFGGGELFF. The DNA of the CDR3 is TGTGCCAGCAGTTTTTTTGGGGGCGGGGAGCTGTTTTTT.

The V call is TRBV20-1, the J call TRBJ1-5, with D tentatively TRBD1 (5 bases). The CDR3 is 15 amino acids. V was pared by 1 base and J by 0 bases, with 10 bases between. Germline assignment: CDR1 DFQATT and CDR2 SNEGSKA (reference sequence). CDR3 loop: CSARVPGGSNQPQHF. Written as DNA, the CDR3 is TGCAGTGCTAGAGTGCCGGGGGGTAGCAATCAGCCCCAGCATTTT.

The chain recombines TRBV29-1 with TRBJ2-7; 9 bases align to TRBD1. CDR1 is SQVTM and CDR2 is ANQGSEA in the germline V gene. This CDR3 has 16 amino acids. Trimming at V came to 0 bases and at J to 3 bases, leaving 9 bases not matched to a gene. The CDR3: CSVEDPENRGRYEQYF. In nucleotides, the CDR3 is TGCAGCGTTGAAGATCCGGAAAACAGGGGGCGCTACGAGCAGTACTTC.

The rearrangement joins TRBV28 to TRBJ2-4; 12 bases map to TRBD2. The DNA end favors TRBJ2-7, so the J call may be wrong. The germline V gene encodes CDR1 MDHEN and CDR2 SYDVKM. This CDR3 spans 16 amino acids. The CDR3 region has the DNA TGTGCCAGCAGTTACTTAGGACTAGCGGGGTTCTACGAGCAGTACTTC. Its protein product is CASSYLGLAGFYEQYF.

The CDR3 bases are TGTGCCAGCAGTACAGGGACAGGGCCTACCTACGAGCAGTACTTC. Protein sequence: CASSTGTGPTYEQYF. The rearrangement links TRBV9 to TRBJ2-7, with 9 bases identical to TRBD1. The CDR3 is 15 amino acids. V lost 5 bases, J lost 2 bases, and 8 bases stayed unmatched. Germline V CDR1 and CDR2: SGDLS, YYNGEE.

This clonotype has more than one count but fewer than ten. The CDR3 DNA reads as TGCGCCAGCAGCTTCGGACAGGGGGTCTACGAGCAGTACTTC. This gives the protein CASSFGQGVYEQYF. The V call is TRBV5-1, the J call TRBJ2-7; 10 bases map to TRBD1. The J segment lost 3 bases and the V segment lost 2 bases, leaving 2 bases of the junction unmatched. The germline V gene has CDR1 SGHRS and CDR2 YFSETQ. The CDR3 covers 14 residues.

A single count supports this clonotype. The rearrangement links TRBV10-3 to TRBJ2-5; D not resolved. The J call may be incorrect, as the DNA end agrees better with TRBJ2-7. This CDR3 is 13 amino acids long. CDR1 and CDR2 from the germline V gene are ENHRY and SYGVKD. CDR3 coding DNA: TGTGCCATCAGGGGGTCTTCGACCTACGAGCAGTACTTC. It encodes CAIRGSSTYEQYF.

The CDR3 bases are TGTGCCAGCAGCGAAACCCTATCGGGACTAGCGGGACTAAATGAGCAGTTCTTC. As protein: CASSETLSGLAGLNEQFF. This chain joins TRBV9 and TRBJ2-1, with 13 bases identical to TRBD2. CDR1 is SGDLS and CDR2 is YYNGEE in the germline V gene. This CDR3 comprises 18 residues. The V and J ends lost 3 bases and 7 bases, in that order; junction bases with no gene match: 13. Supplemented by reference TRBV9 and TRBJ2-1, the full variable domain reads DSGVTQTPKHLITATGQRVTLRCSPRSGDLSVYWYQQSLDQGLQFLIQYYNGEERAKGNILERFSAQQFPDLHSELNLSSLELGDSALYFCASSETLSGLAGLNEQFFGPGTRLTVL.

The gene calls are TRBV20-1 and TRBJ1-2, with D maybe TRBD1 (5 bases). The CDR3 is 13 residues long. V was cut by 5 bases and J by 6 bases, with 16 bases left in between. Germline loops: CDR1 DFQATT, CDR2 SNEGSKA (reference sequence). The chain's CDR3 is CSAPSGTRNGYTF. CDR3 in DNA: TGCAGTGCTCCCTCCGGGACTAGAAATGGCTACACCTTC.

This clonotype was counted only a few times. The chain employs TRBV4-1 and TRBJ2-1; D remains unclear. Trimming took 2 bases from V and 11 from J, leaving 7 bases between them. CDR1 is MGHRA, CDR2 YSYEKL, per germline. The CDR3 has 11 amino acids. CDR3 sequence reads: CASSQFTQQFF. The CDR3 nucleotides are TGCGCCAGCAGCCAATTTACCCAGCAGTTCTTC.

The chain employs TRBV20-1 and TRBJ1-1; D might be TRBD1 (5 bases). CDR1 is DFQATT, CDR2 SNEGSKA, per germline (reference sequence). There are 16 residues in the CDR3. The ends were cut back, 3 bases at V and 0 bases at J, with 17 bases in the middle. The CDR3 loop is CSARRGTSHLNTEAFF. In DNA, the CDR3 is TGCAGTGCTAGGCGTGGGACTAGCCATTTGAACACTGAAGCTTTCTTT.

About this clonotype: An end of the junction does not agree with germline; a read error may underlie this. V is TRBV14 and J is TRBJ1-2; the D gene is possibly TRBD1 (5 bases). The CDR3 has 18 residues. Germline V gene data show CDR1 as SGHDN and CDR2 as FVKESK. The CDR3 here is CASSQDGAIRPPDYGCTF. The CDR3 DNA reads TGTGCCAGCAGCCAAGATGGGGCGATCCGCCCACCTGACTATGGCTGCACCTTC. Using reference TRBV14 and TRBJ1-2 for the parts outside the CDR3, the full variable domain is EAGVTQFPSHSVIEKGQTVTLRCDPISGHDNLYWYRRVMGKEIKFLLHFVKESKQDESGMPNNRFLAERTGGTYSTLKVQPAELEDSGVYFCASSQDGAIRPPDYGCTFGSGTRLTVV.

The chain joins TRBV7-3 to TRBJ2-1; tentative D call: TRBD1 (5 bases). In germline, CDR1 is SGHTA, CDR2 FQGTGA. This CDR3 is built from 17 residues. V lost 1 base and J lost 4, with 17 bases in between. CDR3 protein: CASSLNPGVDNYNEQFF. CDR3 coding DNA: TGTGCCAGCAGCTTAAACCCGGGTGTGGACAATTACAATGAGCAGTTCTTC. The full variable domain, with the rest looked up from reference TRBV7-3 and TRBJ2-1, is GAGVSQTPSNKVTEKGKYVELRCDPISGHTALYWYRQSLGQGPEFLIYFQGTGAADDSGLPNDRFFAVRPEGSVSTLKIQRTERGDSAVYLCASSLNPGVDNYNEQFFGPGTRLTVL.

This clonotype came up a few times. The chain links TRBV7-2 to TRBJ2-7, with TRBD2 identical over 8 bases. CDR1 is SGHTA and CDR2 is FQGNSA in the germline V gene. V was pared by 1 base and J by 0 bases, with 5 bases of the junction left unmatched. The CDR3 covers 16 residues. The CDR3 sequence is CASSLDSGASSYEQYF. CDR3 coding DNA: TGTGCCAGCAGCTTAGATAGCGGGGCGAGCTCCTACGAGCAGTACTTC. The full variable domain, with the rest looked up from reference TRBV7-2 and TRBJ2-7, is GAGVSQSPSNKVTEKGKDVELRCDPISGHTALYWYRQSLGQGLEFLIYFQGNSAPDKSGLPSDRFSAERTGGSVSTLTIQRTQQEDSAVYLCASSLDSGASSYEQYFGPGTRLTVT.

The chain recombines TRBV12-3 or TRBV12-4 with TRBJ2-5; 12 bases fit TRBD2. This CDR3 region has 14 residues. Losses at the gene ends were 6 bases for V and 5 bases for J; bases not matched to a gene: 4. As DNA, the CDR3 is TGTGCCAGCAGCCCACTAGCGGGGGGCGAGACCCAGTACTTC. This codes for CASSPLAGGETQYF.

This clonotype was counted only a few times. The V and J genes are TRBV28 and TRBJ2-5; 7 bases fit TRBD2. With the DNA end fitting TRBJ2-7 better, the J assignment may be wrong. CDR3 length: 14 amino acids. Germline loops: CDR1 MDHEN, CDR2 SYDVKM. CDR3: CASISLGGNYEQYF. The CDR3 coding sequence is TGTGCCAGCATTTCACTGGGAGGGAATTACGAGCAGTACTTC.

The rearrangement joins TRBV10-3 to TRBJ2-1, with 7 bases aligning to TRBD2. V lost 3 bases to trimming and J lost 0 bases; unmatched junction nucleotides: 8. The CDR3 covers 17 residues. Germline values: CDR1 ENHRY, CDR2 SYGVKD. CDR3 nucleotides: TGTGCCATCAGTGATATTTCCGGGAGGACCTCCTACAATGAGCAGTTCTTC. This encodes CAISDISGRTSYNEQFF.

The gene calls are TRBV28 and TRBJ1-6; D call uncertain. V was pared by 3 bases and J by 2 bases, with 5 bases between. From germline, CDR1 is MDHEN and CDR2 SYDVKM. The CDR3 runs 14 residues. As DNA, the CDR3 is TGTGCCAGCAGTTTCATACCCTATAATTCACCCCTCCACTTT. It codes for CASSFIPYNSPLHF.

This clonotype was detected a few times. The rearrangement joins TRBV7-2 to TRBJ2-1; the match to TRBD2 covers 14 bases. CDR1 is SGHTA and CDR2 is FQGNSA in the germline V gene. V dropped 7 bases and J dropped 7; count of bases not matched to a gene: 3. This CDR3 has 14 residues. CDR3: CASTRLAGGNEQFF. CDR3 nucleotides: TGTGCCAGCACCAGACTAGCGGGAGGGAATGAGCAGTTCTTC.

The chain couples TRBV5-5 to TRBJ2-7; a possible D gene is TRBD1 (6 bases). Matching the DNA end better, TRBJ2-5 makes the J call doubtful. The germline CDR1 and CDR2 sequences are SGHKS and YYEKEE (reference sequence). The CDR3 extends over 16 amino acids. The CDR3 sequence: CASSHPTGSASETQYF. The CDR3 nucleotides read TGTGCCAGCAGTCACCCAACAGGGAGCGCGAGCGAGACCCAGTACTTC.

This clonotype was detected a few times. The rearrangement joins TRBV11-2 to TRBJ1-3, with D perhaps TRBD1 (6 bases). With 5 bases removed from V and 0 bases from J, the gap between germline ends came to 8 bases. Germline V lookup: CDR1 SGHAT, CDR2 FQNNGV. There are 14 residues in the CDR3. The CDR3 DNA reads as TGTGCCAGCAGCGTGGACAGCTCTGGAAACACCATATATTTT. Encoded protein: CASSVDSSGNTIYF. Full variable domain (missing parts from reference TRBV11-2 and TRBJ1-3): EAGVAQSPRYKIIEKRQSVAFWCNPISGHATLYWYQQILGQGPKLLIQFQNNGVVDDSQLPKDRFSAERLKGVDSTLKIQPAKLEDSAVYLCASSVDSSGNTIYFGEGSWLTVV.

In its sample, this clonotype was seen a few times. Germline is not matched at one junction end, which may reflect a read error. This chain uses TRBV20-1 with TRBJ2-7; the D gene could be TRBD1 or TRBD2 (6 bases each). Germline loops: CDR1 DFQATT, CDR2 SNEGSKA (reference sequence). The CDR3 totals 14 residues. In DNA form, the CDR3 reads TGCAGTGCGAGAGGGACTGGGACAAAGTACGAGCAGTACTTC. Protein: CSARGTGTKYEQYF.

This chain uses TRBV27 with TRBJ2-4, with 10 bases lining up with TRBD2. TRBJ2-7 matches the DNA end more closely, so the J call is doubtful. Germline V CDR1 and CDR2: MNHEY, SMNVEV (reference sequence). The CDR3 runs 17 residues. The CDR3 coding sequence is TGTGCCAGCAGTTCGCTAGCGGGAGCGGCGTTGGGGTACGAGCAGTACTTC. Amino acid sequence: CASSSLAGAALGYEQYF.

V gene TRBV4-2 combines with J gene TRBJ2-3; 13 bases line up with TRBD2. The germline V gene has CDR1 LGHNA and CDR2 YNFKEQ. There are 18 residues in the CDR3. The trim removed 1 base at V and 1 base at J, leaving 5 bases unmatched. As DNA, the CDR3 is TGTGCCAGCAGCCAAGGCGGGACTAGCGGGGCCCGCACAGATACGCAGTATTTT. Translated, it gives CASSQGGTSGARTDTQYF.

CDR3 DNA sequence: TGTGCCAGCAGCCGGGACAGCCTTAATGAAAAACTGTTTTTT. As protein: CASSRDSLNEKLFF. The rearrangement links TRBV7-2 to TRBJ1-4; 7 bases agree with TRBD1. J gave up 4 bases and V 5 bases, and 4 bases lay outside the gene matches. CDR1 is SGHTA, CDR2 FQGNSA, per germline. This CDR3 region has 14 residues.

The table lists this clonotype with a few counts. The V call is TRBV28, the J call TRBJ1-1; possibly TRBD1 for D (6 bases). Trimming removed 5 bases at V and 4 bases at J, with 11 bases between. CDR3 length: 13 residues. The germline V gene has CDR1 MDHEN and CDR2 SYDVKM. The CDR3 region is CASSPRGVTEAFF. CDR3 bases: TGTGCCAGCAGTCCAAGGGGGGTCACTGAAGCTTTCTTT.

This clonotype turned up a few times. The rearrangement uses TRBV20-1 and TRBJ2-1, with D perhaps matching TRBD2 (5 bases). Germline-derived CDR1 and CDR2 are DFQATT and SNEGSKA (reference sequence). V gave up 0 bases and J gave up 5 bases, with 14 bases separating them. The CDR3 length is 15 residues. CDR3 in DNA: TGCAGTGCTAGAGATGGGAGCGTGGGCCACAATGAGCAGTTCTTC. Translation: CSARDGSVGHNEQFF.

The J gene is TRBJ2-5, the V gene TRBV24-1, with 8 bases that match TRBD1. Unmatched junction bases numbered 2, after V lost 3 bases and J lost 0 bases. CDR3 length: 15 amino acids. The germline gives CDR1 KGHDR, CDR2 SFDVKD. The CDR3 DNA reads TGTGCCACCAGTGATGAGGACAGGGACCAAGAGACCCAGTACTTC. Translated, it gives CATSDEDRDQETQYF.

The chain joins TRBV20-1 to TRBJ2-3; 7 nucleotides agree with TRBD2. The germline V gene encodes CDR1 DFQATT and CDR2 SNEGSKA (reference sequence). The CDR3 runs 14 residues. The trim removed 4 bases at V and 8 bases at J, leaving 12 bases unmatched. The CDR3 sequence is CSATSGETGATQYF. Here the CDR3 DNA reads TGCAGTGCTACAAGCGGGGAAACAGGAGCTACGCAGTATTTT.

The DNA for the CDR3 is TGCGCCAGCAGCCAAGATCAGACCTTGGATACGCAGTATTTT. Amino acid sequence: CASSQDQTLDTQYF. The chain links TRBV4-1 to TRBJ2-3; D is uncertain. V lost 0 bases and J 6 bases, leaving 10 bases between the germline ends. This CDR3 is 14 amino acids long. CDR1 MGHRA and CDR2 YSYEKL come from the germline V gene.

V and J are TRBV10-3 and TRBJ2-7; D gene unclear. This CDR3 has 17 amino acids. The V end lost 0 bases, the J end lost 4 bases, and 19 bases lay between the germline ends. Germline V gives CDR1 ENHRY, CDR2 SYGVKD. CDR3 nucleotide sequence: TGTGCCATCAGTGAGTCGTATCCCTTTTTGGATTTTTACGAGCAGTACTTC. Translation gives CAISESYPFLDFYEQYF.